This entry lists 4 T cell receptor beta chains sequenced from one sample in a study of identical twins. TCRdb analysed the 5' RACE reads with MiXCR anew, one entry per CDR3 protein. This table holds around 370,000 distinct CDR3 sequences, approximately 10% found once. Specimen: naive T cells sorted from blood. These receptors were collected from a woman aged 50 to 60 in good health.

This clonotype was found many times. This rearrangement joins TRBV7-2 to TRBJ2-2, with D maybe TRBD2 (6 bases). Trimming stripped 5 bases from V and 2 bases from J, with 9 bases between. Germline assignment: CDR1 SGHTA and CDR2 FQGNSA. The CDR3 consists of 14 residues. CDR3 nucleotides: TGTGCCAGCAGCCGGGACTTTAACACCGGGGAGCTGTTTTTT. It specifies CASSRDFNTGELFF.

This clonotype was counted ten times or more. V and J are TRBV7-9 and TRBJ2-1; D is perhaps TRBD1 or TRBD2 (5 bases each). This CDR3 has 13 amino acids. V was shortened by 5 bases and J by 6 bases, with 11 bases between the two germline ends. CDR1 and CDR2 from the germline V gene are SEHNR and FQNEAQ (reference sequence). In DNA, the CDR3 is TGTGCCAGCAGCCACAGGAGCGGCAATGAGCAGTTCTTC. Protein sequence: CASSHRSGNEQFF.

This clonotype occurred a few times. The chain carries TRBV5-1 and TRBJ2-5; 11 positions match TRBD2. Germline-derived CDR1 and CDR2 are SGHRS and YFSETQ. The CDR3 is 15 residues long. J gave up 3 bases and V 9 bases, and 10 bases lay outside the gene matches. The CDR3, as DNA: TGCGCCACCAAAAGTAGCGGGAGGGATGAAGAGACCCAGTACTTC. Translated, it gives CATKSSGRDEETQYF. Variable domain in full (rest from reference TRBV5-1 and TRBJ2-5): KAGVTQTPRYLIKTRGQQVTLSCSPISGHRSVSWYQQTPGQGLQFLFEYFSETQRNKGNFPGRFSGRQFSNSRSEMNVSTLELGDSALYLCATKSSGRDEETQYFGPGTRLLVL.

V gene TRBV6-5 combines with J gene TRBJ1-2; 9 bases fit TRBD1. V trimming: 7 bases; J trimming: 2 bases; junction bases outside the gene matches: 8. The CDR3 runs 15 residues. CDR1 is MNHEY, CDR2 SVGAGI, per germline. CDR3 DNA: TGTGCCAGCAAACCAACAGGGGGCAGGAACTATGGCTACACCTTC. Translated, it gives CASKPTGGRNYGYTF.